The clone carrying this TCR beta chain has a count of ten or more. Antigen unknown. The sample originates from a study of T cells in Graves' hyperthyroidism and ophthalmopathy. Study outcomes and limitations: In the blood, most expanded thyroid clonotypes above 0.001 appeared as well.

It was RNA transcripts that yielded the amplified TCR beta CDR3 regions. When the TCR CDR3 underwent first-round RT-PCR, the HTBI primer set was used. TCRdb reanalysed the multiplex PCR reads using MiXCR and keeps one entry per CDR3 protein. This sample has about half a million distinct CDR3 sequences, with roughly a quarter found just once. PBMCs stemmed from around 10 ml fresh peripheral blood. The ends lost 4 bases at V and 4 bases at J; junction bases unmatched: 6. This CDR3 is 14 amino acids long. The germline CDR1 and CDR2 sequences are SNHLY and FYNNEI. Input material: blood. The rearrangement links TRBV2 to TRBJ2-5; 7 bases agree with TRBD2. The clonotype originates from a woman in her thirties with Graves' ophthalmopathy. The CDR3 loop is CASSGRGRGETQYF. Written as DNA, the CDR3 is TGTGCCAGCAGTGGGCGGGGGAGGGGAGAGACCCAGTACTTC.